The entry that follows covers one T cell receptor beta chain sequence. The data are from a study of blood T cell repertoires in COVID-19. Produced via immunoSEQ multiplex PCR; TCRdb's table is partial and in-frame only. The sample lists 170,000 or so clones; about 88% were seen once. V lost 5 bases to trimming and J lost 1 base, with 11 bases between them. The CDR3 extends over 13 amino acids. Germline loops: CDR1 SQVTM, CDR2 ANQGSEA. Sequences were obtained from peripheral blood. The sequence derives from a man aged 18 to 35 who had recovered from COVID-19. This sequence joins TRBV29-1 and TRBJ1-1; the D is unclear. In DNA form, the CDR3 reads TGCAGCGTTAGCGGGCCCTGGAACACTGAAGCTTTCTTT. This gives the protein CSVSGPWNTEAFF.